This TCR beta chain was recovered during a study of T-cell reconstitution after alpha-beta-depleted transplantation in children. With 5 bases clipped from V and 2 bases from J, the junction kept 5 bases outside the gene matches. The CDR3 is 15 amino acids. Preparation of the TCRbeta library involved a method that used unique molecular identifiers. TCRdb fed the PCR reads into MiXCR, producing one record per CDR3 protein. The data hold about 540,000 distinct CDR3 sequences, with around 17% observed a single time. The chain carries TRBV12-3 or TRBV12-4 and TRBJ2-7; 11 nucleotides agree with TRBD1. The source material was PBMCs from the stem cell graft donor, sampled from the stem cell graft. The receptor's source is a human donor who donated a stem cell graft to a child with acute lymphoblastic leukemia. In DNA form, the CDR3 reads TGTGCCAGCAGTCTCGGGACAGGGGGTCCCTACGAGCAGTACTTC. It yields the protein CASSLGTGGPYEQYF.